One and the same sample provided the 31 T cell receptor beta chains below, sequenced in a study of blood T cell repertoires in COVID-19. The table came from immunoSEQ multiplex PCR; TCRdb's copy has only in-frame clones and leaves some out. The top ten clones hold 3% of a sample with about 380,000 clones, 87% of them seen once. Input material: PBMCs or T cells enriched from blood (not recorded which). The receptors here all came from a woman under 40 who had recovered from COVID-19.

The chain has TRBV5-8 and TRBJ1-1; D remains ambiguous. The V end was cut by 4 bases, the J end by 2 bases, with 12 bases between. Germline loops: CDR1 SGHTS, CDR2 YDEGEE. CDR3 length: 14 amino acids. DNA for the CDR3: TGTGCCAGCAGCCCCTTTATTTATAACACTGAAGCTTTCTTT. Protein product: CASSPFIYNTEAFF.

The chain carries TRBV28 and TRBJ2-7; 8 bases agree with TRBD2. The CDR3 runs 15 residues. The trim removed 4 bases at V and 0 bases at J, leaving 5 bases unmatched. CDR1 and CDR2 from the germline V gene are MDHEN and SYDVKM. CDR3 sequence reads: CASSSPGGLSYEQYF. The CDR3 DNA follows: TGTGCCAGCAGTTCTCCGGGAGGGCTCTCCTACGAGCAGTACTTC. The whole variable domain, remainder taken from reference TRBV28 and TRBJ2-7, is DVKVTQSSRYLVKRTGEKVFLECVQDMDHENMFWYRQDPGLGLRLIYFSYDVKMKEKGDIPEGYSVSREKKERFSLILESASTNQTSMYLCASSSPGGLSYEQYFGPGTRLTVT.

The chain is built from TRBV2 and TRBJ1-1; unclear D gene. The V end was cut by 10 bases, the J end by 1 base, with 13 bases between. Per germline, CDR1 SNHLY and CDR2 FYNNEI. The CDR3 spans 13 residues. CDR3 loop: CATRMAENTEAFF. For the CDR3, the DNA is TGTGCCACCCGTATGGCGGAGAACACTGAAGCTTTCTTT.

Turning to this clone: One end of the junction does not line up with germline, which may come from a read error. The chain uses TRBV2 and TRBJ2-3; D might be TRBD1 (5 bases). The germline V gene encodes CDR1 SNHLY and CDR2 FYNNEI. There are 16 residues in the CDR3. CDR3 residues: CAGRVIALGDTDTQYF. The CDR3 nucleotides are TGTGCCGGCAGGGTAATAGCCCTGGGTGACACAGATACGCAGTATTTT.

The CDR3 DNA is TGTGCCAGCAGCAGGACAGCAGCAACTAATGAAAAACTGTTTTTT. Translating it yields CASSRTAATNEKLFF. The chain combines TRBV16 with TRBJ1-4; possibly TRBD1 for D (6 bases). This CDR3 has 15 residues. Germline V CDR1 and CDR2: KGHSY, FQNENV. V was trimmed by 5 bases and J by 0 bases, leaving 10 bases between them.

V gene TRBV29-1 combines with J gene TRBJ2-1, with TRBD2 matching over 10 bases. This CDR3 is built from 16 residues. Germline V gives CDR1 SQVTM, CDR2 ANQGSEA. Trimming removed 0 bases from V and 6 bases from J; junction bases left unmatched: 8. CDR3 residues: CSVEDLPASGSNEQFF. DNA of the CDR3: TGCAGCGTTGAAGATCTGCCGGCTAGCGGGAGCAATGAGCAGTTCTTC.

This chain links TRBV29-1 with TRBJ1-5; the D gene is possibly TRBD1 (6 bases). V lost 4 bases to trimming and J lost 2 bases, with 15 bases between them. The V gene's germline CDR1 is SQVTM and CDR2 ANQGSEA. The CDR3 spans 15 residues. In nucleotides, the CDR3 is TGCAGCGTTGCACTGACAGGTATGGGCAATCAGCCCCAGCATTTT. The encoded protein is CSVALTGMGNQPQHF.

V is TRBV27 and J is TRBJ1-5; no clear D. V lost 8 bases, J lost 1 base, and 12 bases lay in between. The CDR3 totals 14 residues. CDR1 and CDR2 from the germline V gene are MNHEY and SMNVEV (reference sequence). CDR3 nucleotides: TGTGCCAGCGGGCTACGCCGAAGCAATCAGCCCCAGCATTTT. It codes for CASGLRRSNQPQHF.

This clone was counted only a few times. The chain combines TRBV24-1 with TRBJ1-6; weak D call: TRBD1 (5 bases). Trimming removed 3 bases at V and 6 bases at J, with 8 bases between. Germline V gene sequence: CDR1 KGHDR, CDR2 SFDVKD. The CDR3 sequence is 14 residues long. The CDR3 reads CATSDDSFNSPLHF. The DNA of the CDR3 is TGTGCCACCAGTGATGACAGCTTTAATTCACCCCTCCACTTT.

The rearrangement links TRBV5-4 to TRBJ2-5; 14 nucleotides agree with TRBD2. The ends lost 4 bases at V and 1 base at J; junction bases unmatched: 3. The length of the CDR3 is 16 residues. Germline loops: CDR1 SGHNT, CDR2 YYREEE (reference sequence). The CDR3 spells CASSPGTSGGQETQYF. In DNA form, the CDR3 reads TGTGCCAGCAGCCCTGGGACTAGCGGGGGCCAAGAGACCCAGTACTTC. The full variable domain, its missing parts supplied by reference TRBV5-4 and TRBJ2-5, is ETGVTQSPTHLIKTRGQQVTLRCSSQSGHNTVSWYQQALGQGPQFIFQYYREEENGRGNFPPRFSGLQFPNYSSELNVNALELDDSALYLCASSPGTSGGQETQYFGPGTRLLVL.

The chain has TRBV28 and TRBJ2-7; TRBD2 is a possible D gene (6 bases). CDR3 length: 16 amino acids. Germline V gene data show CDR1 as MDHEN and CDR2 as SYDVKM. The ends were cut back, 5 bases at V and 4 bases at J, with 21 bases in the middle. CDR3 amino acids: CASSPQWVGRPYEQYF. Written as DNA, the CDR3 is TGTGCCAGCAGTCCCCAGTGGGTAGGGAGGCCTTACGAGCAGTACTTC.

This clone was counted only a few times. The rearrangement uses TRBV3-1 (or the pseudogene TRBV3-2) and TRBJ1-3; perhaps TRBD1 as D (5 bases). There are 15 residues in the CDR3. The germline V gene has CDR1 LGHDT and CDR2 YNNKEL (reference sequence). Between the trimmed V and J ends, which lost 1 base and 4 bases, there was a span of 11 bases. CDR3 bases: TGTGCCAGCAGCCAAGGGCAGGGTGGAGGAAACACCATATATTTT. Amino acid sequence: CASSQGQGGGNTIYF.

The V and J genes are TRBV19 and TRBJ2-7; 10 positions match TRBD2. Unmatched junction bases numbered 1, after V lost 6 bases and J lost 2 bases. Germline lookup yields CDR1 LNHDA and CDR2 SQIVND (reference sequence). The CDR3 extends over 13 amino acids. This chain's CDR3 is CASSLAGAYEQYF. CDR3 DNA: TGTGCCAGTAGCCTAGCGGGAGCCTACGAGCAGTACTTC. The complete variable domain, with remaining parts taken from reference TRBV19 and TRBJ2-7, reads DGGITQSPKYLFRKEGQNVTLSCEQNLNHDAMYWYRQDPGQGLRLIYYSQIVNDFQKGDIAEGYSVSREKKESFPLTVTSAQKNPTAFYLCASSLAGAYEQYFGPGTRLTVT.

The V call is TRBV6-6, the J call TRBJ1-4; TRBD1 aligns across 7 bases. CDR1 is MNHNY and CDR2 is SVGAGI in the germline V gene (reference sequence). This CDR3 spans 16 amino acids. The V segment lost 3 bases and the J segment 3 bases; nucleotides outside the gene matches: 7. The CDR3 spells CASSYRQGASNEKLFF. CDR3 nucleotide sequence: TGTGCCAGCAGTTATAGACAGGGAGCGTCTAATGAAAAACTGTTTTTT.

This clone has only one observation. The genes are TRBV6-5 and TRBJ2-7, with 7 nucleotides matching TRBD1. The CDR3 sequence is 15 residues long. Germline values: CDR1 MNHEY, CDR2 SVGAGI. The junction had 12 bases not matched to a gene; V was cut back by 4 bases and J by 6 bases. Here the CDR3 DNA reads TGTGCCAGCAGTTCCCCTAGACAGGGAGTGGGCGAGCAGTACTTC. This sequence encodes CASSSPRQGVGEQYF.

The chain recombines TRBV14 with TRBJ2-1; D is unresolved. The CDR3 is made up of 14 amino acids. Per germline, CDR1 SGHDN and CDR2 FVKESK. Trimming removed 1 base from V and 4 bases from J, with 8 bases in between. In DNA, the CDR3 is TGTGCCAGCAGCCAAGGAGGCAGTTACAATGAGCAGTTCTTC. It specifies CASSQGGSYNEQFF. Based on the CDR3 plus reference TRBV14 and TRBJ2-1, the full variable domain is EAGVTQFPSHSVIEKGQTVTLRCDPISGHDNLYWYRRVMGKEIKFLLHFVKESKQDESGMPNNRFLAERTGGTYSTLKVQPAELEDSGVYFCASSQGGSYNEQFFGPGTRLTVL.

The chain uses TRBV2 and TRBJ1-6, with D perhaps matching TRBD1 (5 bases). Trimming cost V 2 bases and J 0 bases, with 8 bases left between them. The CDR3 loop spans 16 amino acids. CDR1 SNHLY and CDR2 FYNNEI come from the germline V gene. CDR3 DNA sequence: TGTGCCAGCAGTGAACGGGGGAGCTCCTATAATTCACCCCTCCACTTT. Amino acids: CASSERGSSYNSPLHF.

The chain carries TRBV28 and TRBJ1-5; perhaps TRBD1 as D (6 bases). This CDR3 has 15 residues. Trimming took off 4 bases at V and 4 bases at J, with 14 bases between the two ends. The germline V gene has CDR1 MDHEN and CDR2 SYDVKM. The CDR3 reads CASSSGQPGNQPQHF. CDR3 DNA sequence: TGTGCCAGCAGTTCTGGACAGCCTGGGAATCAGCCCCAGCATTTT.

The rearrangement uses TRBV27 and TRBJ1-5; a weak D match, TRBD1 (5 bases). The CDR3 sequence is 14 residues long. V was trimmed by 5 bases and J by 4 bases, leaving 12 bases between them. Germline CDR1 MNHEY, CDR2 SMNVEV (reference sequence). The CDR3 loop reads CASSLLQGNQPQHF. CDR3 bases: TGTGCCAGCAGTCTGCTCCAGGGAAATCAGCCCCAGCATTTT.

This chain joins TRBV5-1 and TRBJ1-3, with 9 bases aligning to TRBD1. Germline trimming cut 4 bases from V and 7 bases from J; bases unmatched to any gene: 9. This CDR3 contains 15 residues. Germline values: CDR1 SGHRS, CDR2 YFSETQ. CDR3 nucleotides: TGCGCCAGCAGCAGTCCGGGACAGGGATCGAACACCATATATTTT. It translates to CASSSPGQGSNTIYF.

The chain carries TRBV9 and TRBJ2-1; TRBD2 agrees at 9 bases. V lost 2 bases and J lost 5; bases outside the gene matches: 5. Per the germline V gene, CDR1 is SGDLS and CDR2 is YYNGEE. CDR3 length: 15 residues. For the CDR3, the DNA is TGTGCCAGCAGCGTCCAGACTAGCGGTCACAATGAGCAGTTCTTC. This encodes CASSVQTSGHNEQFF.

The chain couples TRBV3-1 (or the pseudogene TRBV3-2) to TRBJ2-4; D unclear. Germline assignment: CDR1 LGHDT and CDR2 YNNKEL (reference sequence). V lost 1 base and J lost 3, with 7 bases in between. The CDR3 sequence is 14 residues long. CDR3 nucleotide sequence: TGTGCCAGCAGCCAAGTTTTTAGCAAAAACATTCAGTACTTC. Protein product: CASSQVFSKNIQYF.

This chain connects TRBV5-8 to TRBJ1-1; 9 nucleotides align to TRBD1. V lost 4 bases and J lost 5; bases outside the gene matches: 6. The CDR3 sequence is 14 residues long. Germline V gene data show CDR1 as SGHTS and CDR2 as YDEGEE. CDR3 nucleotides: TGTGCCAGCAGCCGAGGGACAGGGTGGACTGAAGCTTTCTTT. This gives the protein CASSRGTGWTEAFF.

The chain uses TRBV5-4 and TRBJ2-7; D perhaps matches TRBD2 (6 bases). The CDR3 sequence is 13 residues long. The V end lost 4 bases, the J end lost 5 bases, and 13 bases lay between the germline ends. Germline values: CDR1 SGHNT, CDR2 YYREEE (reference sequence). The CDR3 is CASSPLASDEQYF. CDR3 coding DNA: TGTGCCAGCAGCCCACTAGCTTCCGACGAGCAGTACTTC.

CDR3 amino acids: CASSQNPNRGVGANVLTF. The CDR3, as DNA: TGCGCCAGCAGCCAGAATCCCAATCGGGGTGTGGGGGCCAACGTCCTGACTTTC. The chain combines TRBV4-1 with TRBJ2-6; the D gene is possibly TRBD2 (5 bases). Trimming left V 3 bases short and J 4 bases short, with 19 bases between. CDR3 length: 18 residues. Germline V lookup: CDR1 MGHRA, CDR2 YSYEKL.

The chain employs TRBV5-1 and TRBJ2-3; D is uncertain. The germline CDR1 and CDR2 sequences are SGHRS and YFSETQ. The CDR3 has 14 amino acids. V was trimmed by 5 bases and J by 2 bases, leaving 12 bases between them. CDR3 protein: CASRGPGTTDTQYF. The CDR3 region has the DNA TGCGCCAGCAGGGGTCCAGGAACCACAGATACGCAGTATTTT. The whole variable domain, remainder taken from reference TRBV5-1 and TRBJ2-3, is KAGVTQTPRYLIKTRGQQVTLSCSPISGHRSVSWYQQTPGQGLQFLFEYFSETQRNKGNFPGRFSGRQFSNSRSEMNVSTLELGDSALYLCASRGPGTTDTQYFGPGTRLTVL.

The chain links TRBV6-2 or TRBV6-3 to TRBJ1-5, with TRBD1 matching 9 bases. The germline V gene encodes CDR1 MNHEY and CDR2 SVGEGT. Germline trimming cut 5 bases from V and 7 bases from J; bases unmatched to any gene: 9. This CDR3 spans 15 amino acids. The CDR3 coding sequence is TGTGCCAGCAGTCTGGACAGGGGTGGACGCCAGCCCCAGCATTTT. It codes for CASSLDRGGRQPQHF.

The V call is TRBV6-1, the J call TRBJ2-7; D remains ambiguous. V lost 0 bases and J 4 bases, leaving 4 bases between the germline ends. Germline V gene lookup returns CDR1 MNHNS and CDR2 SASEGT. The CDR3 covers 12 residues. The CDR3 sequence: CASSEAPYEQYF. CDR3 nucleotides: TGTGCCAGCAGTGAAGCCCCTTACGAGCAGTACTTC.

The CDR3 protein is CASSFFGTGYSPLHF. CDR3 nucleotides: TGTGCCAGCAGTTTCTTTGGGACAGGGTATTCACCCCTCCACTTT. This chain joins TRBV28 and TRBJ1-6; 9 nucleotides line up with TRBD1. Germline CDR1 MDHEN, CDR2 SYDVKM. The CDR3 contains 15 residues. The V gene end was trimmed by 3 bases and the J gene end by 8 bases; junction bases not matched to a gene: 5.

This clone was seen a few times. The chain employs TRBV6-5 and TRBJ2-7; D ambiguous. Germline loops: CDR1 MNHEY, CDR2 SVGAGI. The germline V and J ends were trimmed by 0 bases and 0 bases, with 12 bases remaining between them. This CDR3 has 16 amino acids. The CDR3 region is CASSYSLSDSSYEQYF. CDR3 DNA sequence: TGTGCCAGCAGTTACTCTCTCAGTGATTCCTCCTACGAGCAGTACTTC.

The chain has TRBV12-5 and TRBJ2-5; no clear D. The germline gives CDR1 LGHNT, CDR2 FRNRAP. With 5 bases removed from V and 4 bases from J, the gap between germline ends came to 14 bases. CDR3 length equals 14 residues. Written as DNA, the CDR3 is TGTGCTAGTGGTATCGAGACTGTCCCAGAGACCCAGTACTTC. Protein sequence: CASGIETVPETQYF.